Below are 32 T cell receptor beta chains sequenced from a single sample in a study of blood T cell repertoires in COVID-19. Clones were sequenced by immunoSEQ multiplex PCR, and TCRdb holds only the in-frame ones, with some missing. The sample consists of over 250,000 clones, 85% to 90% of them appearing once. Sequenced: peripheral blood. These receptors were obtained from a middle-aged woman who had recovered from COVID-19.

This clone turned up a few times. The chain couples TRBV19 to TRBJ1-2, with no clear D. V lost 3 bases and J lost 4, with 6 bases in between. The CDR3 sequence is 12 residues long. Germline loops: CDR1 LNHDA, CDR2 SQIVND (reference sequence). CDR3 loop: CASSMLGYGYTF. CDR3 bases: TGTGCCAGTAGTATGCTAGGCTATGGCTACACCTTC.

This chain uses TRBV5-1 with TRBJ2-5; D is unresolved. This CDR3 contains 14 residues. V gave up 1 base and J gave up 5 bases, with 12 bases separating them. Per the germline V gene, CDR1 is SGHRS and CDR2 is YFSETQ. For the CDR3, the DNA is TGCGCCAGCAGCTTGATAGGCGCCGGGGAGACCCAGTACTTC. It encodes CASSLIGAGETQYF.

CDR3 loop: CATSRDAGQAYEQYF. CDR3 nucleotide sequence: TGTGCCACCAGCAGAGATGCGGGACAGGCCTACGAGCAGTACTTC. V is TRBV15 and J is TRBJ2-7, with TRBD1 matching 8 bases. Germline assignment: CDR1 LNHNV and CDR2 YYDKDF (reference sequence). The CDR3 sequence is 15 residues long. After removal of 0 bases from V and 2 bases from J, the junction contained 3 bases not matched to a gene.

The V and J genes are TRBV6-2 or TRBV6-3 and TRBJ1-1; TRBD1 agrees at 8 bases. Unmatched junction bases numbered 8, after V lost 0 bases and J lost 5 bases. This CDR3 comprises 16 residues. Germline V gives CDR1 MNHEY, CDR2 SVGEGT. In DNA form, the CDR3 reads TGTGCCAGCAGTTACTCGGCAGGGGGCGCGGGGACTGAAGCTTTCTTT. This translates into CASSYSAGGAGTEAFF.

V is TRBV7-9 and J is TRBJ2-5; TRBD2 matches 11 bases. The CDR3 totals 15 residues. The J segment lost 3 bases and the V segment lost 3 bases, leaving 3 bases of the junction unmatched. The germline V gene has CDR1 SEHNR and CDR2 FQNEAQ (reference sequence). CDR3 residues: CASSFSGGAKETQYF. As DNA, the CDR3 is TGTGCCAGCAGCTTTAGCGGGGGGGCCAAAGAGACCCAGTACTTC.

The rearrangement joins TRBV2 to TRBJ2-4, with 11 bases that match TRBD2. Germline CDR1 SNHLY, CDR2 FYNNEI. CDR3 size: 14 residues. Trimming cost V 4 bases and J 8 bases; bases outside gene matches: 4. CDR3 in DNA: TGTGCCAGCAGTGGTGTGACTAGCGGGGACATTCAGTACTTC. Its translation: CASSGVTSGDIQYF.

The rearrangement links TRBV29-1 to TRBJ2-2; 10 bases match TRBD1. CDR3 length equals 14 residues. CDR1 SQVTM and CDR2 ANQGSEA come from the germline V gene. V trimming: 5 bases; J trimming: 7 bases; junction bases outside the gene matches: 7. The CDR3, as DNA: TGCAGCGTTCTCCGGACAGGGGGATTCGGGGAGCTGTTTTTT. Translated, it gives CSVLRTGGFGELFF.

The CDR3 DNA follows: TGCGCCAGCACAAGAAAAGCTAGCGGGATCTCCTACGAGCAGTACTTC. This sequence encodes CASTRKASGISYEQYF. This sequence joins TRBV10-2 and TRBJ2-7; 9 nucleotides align to TRBD2. This CDR3 comprises 16 residues. V lost 7 bases and J lost 0; bases outside the gene matches: 10. Germline lookup yields CDR1 WSHSY and CDR2 SAAADI.

As for this clone: A read error may account for a junction end that differs from germline. The chain carries TRBV5-6 and TRBJ2-7; unclear D gene. Germline CDR1 is SGHDT and CDR2 is YYEEEE. CDR3 size: 13 residues. CDR3 bases: TGTGCCAGCAGCCCGGGTTCTGCACTGGAGATGGTTTTC. Translation gives CASSPGSALEMVF.

This clone has a count of ten or more. This rearrangement joins TRBV4-1 to TRBJ2-3, with 14 bases aligning to TRBD2. Looked up from germline, CDR1 is MGHRA and CDR2 is YSYEKL. The V segment lost 3 bases and the J segment 0 bases; nucleotides outside the gene matches: 11. CDR3 length: 20 residues. In DNA form, the CDR3 reads TGCGCCAGCAGCCACCTAGGACTAGCGGGGGGACCCGCAAGCACAGATACGCAGTATTTT. This translates into CASSHLGLAGGPASTDTQYF.

V is TRBV3-1 (or the pseudogene TRBV3-2) and J is TRBJ1-1, with D tentatively TRBD1 (6 bases). The CDR3 runs to 14 residues. Trimming left V 2 bases short and J 5 bases short, with 12 bases between. The V gene's germline CDR1 is LGHDT and CDR2 YNNKEL (reference sequence). The CDR3 loop is CASSQIGGGTEAFF. The CDR3 coding sequence is TGTGCCAGCAGCCAAATAGGGGGTGGGACTGAAGCTTTCTTT.

The CDR3 coding sequence is TGTGCCAGCAGTCCGCTGGGGGCGGGGGCTGGGGACGAGCAGTACTTC. As protein: CASSPLGAGAGDEQYF. J is TRBJ2-7 and V is TRBV27; D possibly corresponds to TRBD2 (7 bases). CDR1 MNHEY and CDR2 SMNVEV come from the germline V gene (reference sequence). V was cut by 5 bases and J by 5 bases, with 22 bases left in between. The CDR3 runs 16 residues.

J is TRBJ1-1 and V is TRBV7-8, with D perhaps TRBD1 (5 bases). Between the trimmed V and J ends, which lost 5 bases and 6 bases, there was a span of 19 bases. The CDR3 consists of 15 residues. Germline values: CDR1 SGHVS, CDR2 FQNEAQ. CDR3: CASSKKTFPGAEAFF. The CDR3 coding sequence is TGTGCCAGCAGCAAAAAGACATTTCCGGGGGCTGAAGCTTTCTTT.

J is TRBJ1-6 and V is TRBV2, with 8 bases matching TRBD1. Germline values: CDR1 SNHLY, CDR2 FYNNEI. This CDR3 contains 19 residues. V was pared by 6 bases and J by 8 bases, with 21 bases of the junction left unmatched. The CDR3 protein is CASSYEGTGPVTRDSPLHF. The CDR3 bases are TGTGCCAGCAGCTACGAGGGGACAGGTCCCGTAACGAGGGATTCACCCCTCCACTTT. The complete variable domain, with remaining parts taken from reference TRBV2 and TRBJ1-6, reads EPEVTQTPSHQVTQMGQEVILRCVPISNHLYFYWYRQILGQKVEFLVSFYNNEISEKSEIFDDQFSVERPDGSNFTLKIRSTKLEDSAMYFCASSYEGTGPVTRDSPLHFGNGTRLTVT.

The chain is built from TRBV9 and TRBJ1-5; no definite D call. The germline V gene encodes CDR1 SGDLS and CDR2 YYNGEE. The CDR3 consists of 13 residues. Trimming removed 3 bases from V and 9 bases from J, with 13 bases in between. The CDR3 nucleotides are TGTGCCAGCAGCGCGAACCTCCGGGGGCCCCAGCATTTT. Translating gives CASSANLRGPQHF.

This clone was counted between two and nine times. The chain joins TRBV12-3 or TRBV12-4 to TRBJ2-7; D gene unclear. The CDR3 is made up of 12 amino acids. V was shortened by 9 bases and J by 6 bases, with 15 bases between the two germline ends. CDR3: CASSPYLPEQYF. The CDR3 nucleotides are TGTGCCAGTTCCCCTTACCTACCCGAGCAGTACTTC.

CDR3 sequence (DNA): TGTGCCAGCAGCGTAGGGCCGGCCCCGGGGGAGACCCAGTACTTC. Translated: CASSVGPAPGETQYF. The gene calls are TRBV9 and TRBJ2-5, with D possibly matching TRBD2 (5 bases). The germline V gene has CDR1 SGDLS and CDR2 YYNGEE. The ends were cut back, 0 bases at V and 5 bases at J, with 14 bases in the middle. The CDR3 has 15 residues.

The V and J genes are TRBV30 and TRBJ1-1; D might be TRBD1 (5 bases). Germline loops: CDR1 GTSNPN, CDR2 SVGIG (reference sequence). The CDR3 runs to 15 residues. V shed 1 base and J shed 3 bases, with 15 bases lying between them. CDR3 region: CAWSAAGYKDTEAFF. CDR3 coding DNA: TGTGCCTGGAGTGCGGCAGGGTATAAGGACACTGAAGCTTTCTTT.

This clone was recorded only once. The chain uses TRBV7-9 and TRBJ2-1, with TRBD1 matching over 9 bases. V shed 4 bases, J shed 5 bases, and the junction held 6 bases outside the gene matches. Per germline, CDR1 SEHNR and CDR2 FQNEAQ (reference sequence). This CDR3 has 15 residues. CDR3 bases: TGTGCCAGCAGCTACCGACAGGGGGAGAACAATGAGCAGTTCTTC. Encoded protein: CASSYRQGENNEQFF.

The V gene is TRBV7-8, the J gene TRBJ2-1; TRBD1 matches 7 bases. Trimming at V came to 5 bases and at J to 0 bases, leaving 7 bases not matched to a gene. This CDR3 region has 16 residues. The V gene's germline CDR1 is SGHVS and CDR2 FQNEAQ. In DNA form, the CDR3 reads TGTGCCAGCAGCCGTGACAGGGCGAGCTCCTACAATGAGCAGTTCTTC. Translated, it gives CASSRDRASSYNEQFF.

The rearrangement uses TRBV6-4 and TRBJ1-2; no clear D gene. V dropped 5 bases and J dropped 4 bases, with 17 bases sitting between them. The CDR3 contains 15 residues. The germline gives CDR1 MRHNA, CDR2 SNTAGT. The CDR3 is CASSRQITKIYGYTF. The CDR3 nucleotides are TGTGCCAGCAGTCGCCAGATTACAAAGATCTATGGCTACACCTTC.

The V call is TRBV21-1, the J call TRBJ2-5; no DNA check was done on the table's D call, TRBD2. TRBV21-1 is a known pseudogene. CDR3 length: 19 amino acids. The CDR3 DNA is TGTGCCAGCAGCAACTTCGGGACTAGCGGGGGAACGTACCAAGAGACCCAGTACTTC. It specifies CASSNFGTSGGTYQETQYF.

This clone was detected a few times. The rearrangement joins TRBV13 to TRBJ1-2; possible D gene TRBD1, 5 bases. Between the trimmed V and J ends, which lost 5 bases and 4 bases, there was a span of 11 bases. Germline V gene data show CDR1 as PRHDT and CDR2 as FYEKMQ (reference sequence). This CDR3 is built from 13 residues. The CDR3 loop reads CASSPRDSYGYTF. CDR3 DNA sequence: TGTGCCAGCAGCCCCCGCGACAGCTATGGCTACACCTTC.

The chain joins TRBV4-1 to TRBJ1-1; D call uncertain. The CDR3 is made up of 13 amino acids. The germline V gene encodes CDR1 MGHRA and CDR2 YSYEKL. Trimming removed 0 bases from V and 6 bases from J, with 8 bases in between. The CDR3 nucleotides are TGCGCCAGCAGCCAAGATCGGGAACCTGAAGCTTTCTTT. It encodes CASSQDREPEAFF.

The chain couples TRBV2 to TRBJ2-7, with 11 bases identical to TRBD1. The germline V gene has CDR1 SNHLY and CDR2 FYNNEI. The CDR3 sequence is 13 residues long. V was pared by 8 bases and J by 6 bases, with 6 bases of the junction left unmatched. The CDR3: CASGRDRGGEQYF. Here the CDR3 DNA reads TGTGCCAGCGGACGGGACAGGGGGGGCGAGCAGTACTTC.

The chain uses TRBV3-1 (or the pseudogene TRBV3-2) and TRBJ2-7; D unresolved. Germline lookup yields CDR1 LGHDT and CDR2 YNNKEL (reference sequence). Trimming cost V 3 bases and J 7 bases, with 16 bases left between them. This CDR3 is 14 amino acids long. The CDR3: CASSHLSPTGEQYF. The CDR3 nucleotides are TGTGCCAGCAGCCACCTTAGTCCGACGGGTGAGCAGTACTTC.

The chain joins TRBV9 to TRBJ1-2; TRBD1 matches at 8 bases. The CDR3 is 14 amino acids. CDR1 and CDR2 (germline): SGDLS, YYNGEE. V lost 3 bases, J lost 4 bases, and 5 bases stayed unmatched. As DNA, the CDR3 is TGTGCCAGCAGCGAGGGGACAGGCGGCTATGGCTACACCTTC. Translating gives CASSEGTGGYGYTF.

The chain couples TRBV7-8 to TRBJ1-1; no reliable D call. The CDR3 has 15 residues. CDR1 is SGHVS, CDR2 FQNEAQ, per germline. V was shortened by 7 bases and J by 5 bases, with 20 bases between the two germline ends. The CDR3 DNA follows: TGTGCCAGCATCACCGAAGACAAAAGAGGGACTGAAGCTTTCTTT. This sequence encodes CASITEDKRGTEAFF.

The chain links TRBV24-1 to TRBJ1-2; D might be TRBD1 (6 bases). This CDR3 has 12 residues. Trimming stripped 9 bases from V and 8 bases from J, with 15 bases between. Germline loops: CDR1 KGHDR, CDR2 SFDVKD. CDR3 nucleotide sequence: TGTGCCACCCGGGACACCAGGGGCGGCTACACCTTC. Protein product: CATRDTRGGYTF.

The V and J genes are TRBV19 and TRBJ1-4; a possible D gene is TRBD1 (5 bases). In germline, CDR1 is LNHDA, CDR2 SQIVND (reference sequence). Trimming cost V 8 bases and J 2 bases, with 18 bases left between them. The CDR3 runs 16 residues. CDR3 coding DNA: TGTGCCAGTTCTAGGCGGGGGAGCGGCACTAATGAAAAACTGTTTTTT. This sequence encodes CASSRRGSGTNEKLFF.

The V and J genes are TRBV18 and TRBJ1-2; D gene unclear. V was clipped by 3 bases and J by 6 bases, with 14 bases between them. CDR3 length: 14 residues. Per the germline V gene, CDR1 is KGHSH and CDR2 is LQKENI. CDR3 nucleotide sequence: TGTGCCAGCTCACCGAGGTCGCTCCTGGATGGCTACACCTTC. Translating gives CASSPRSLLDGYTF. The full variable domain, completed using reference TRBV18 and TRBJ1-2, is NAGVMQNPRHLVRRRGQEARLRCSPMKGHSHVYWYRQLPEEGLKFMVYLQKENIIDESGMPKERFSAEFPKEGPSILRIQQVVRGDSAAYFCASSPRSLLDGYTFGSGTRLTVV.

The rearrangement uses TRBV4-3 and TRBJ1-2; D is uncertain. This CDR3 contains 17 residues. Germline V gene lookup returns CDR1 LGHNA and CDR2 YSLEER. With 0 bases removed from V and 3 bases from J, the gap between germline ends came to 17 bases. DNA of the CDR3: TGCGCCAGCAGCCAAGATTGGGCTCCCGGTTGGTACTATGGCTACACCTTC. The encoded protein is CASSQDWAPGWYYGYTF.